Listed here is a single T cell receptor beta chain. The repertoire was sequenced with immunoSEQ multiplex PCR; TCRdb's copy has only in-frame clones and lacks some. The table lists some 150,000 clones, over 75% of them singletons. CDR3 length equals 13 residues. V lost 6 bases to trimming and J lost 6 bases; unmatched junction nucleotides: 7. This sample is drawn from a study of blood T cell repertoires in COVID-19. Study-wide background: COVID-19 samples from acute and convalescent phases originated in the United States, Italy and Spain.

The chain recombines TRBV12-3 or TRBV12-4 with TRBJ1-2, with TRBD1 matching over 7 bases. Sequencing was carried out using peripheral blood. The clonotype originates from a woman between 40 and 50 years old with acute or convalescent COVID-19. CDR3: CASSSDRVHGYTF. The CDR3 DNA is TGTGCCAGCAGCTCAGACAGGGTCCATGGCTACACCTTC.